This T cell receptor (beta chain) was identified during a study of blood T cell repertoires in COVID-19. Overall study context: From the United States, Italy and Spain came samples of acute and convalescent COVID-19.

Source study methods: Amplification with reference gene primers provided the estimates of nucleated cell counts. The repertoire was sequenced with immunoSEQ multiplex PCR; TCRdb's copy has only in-frame clones and lacks some. The V and J calls and clone size were taken over from that table, and D and trimming were inferred from the DNA. The sample consists of more than 100,000 clones, 65% to 90% of them appearing once. Germline V gene data show CDR1 as ENHRY and CDR2 as SYGVKD. The germline V and J ends were trimmed by 10 bases and 1 base, with 13 bases remaining between them. The CDR3 runs to 14 residues.

The clonotype was recovered from a woman aged 55-75 years with active or convalescent COVID-19. The rearrangement uses TRBV10-3 and TRBJ2-2; tentative D call: TRBD1 (6 bases). The material sequenced was peripheral blood. DNA for the CDR3: TGTGCCACACAGACAGGTTTGAACACCGGGGAGCTGTTTTTT. Protein: CATQTGLNTGELFF.